This record covers a single T cell receptor (beta chain). The sample comes from a study of CD8 T cells in Susac syndrome. RNA in amounts of roughly 0.5 to 1 ug was reverse transcribed with random hexamers. Across 54 Vbeta and 13 Jbeta, immunoSEQ multiplex PCR amplified TCR beta CDR3. TCRdb ran MiXCR on the immunoSEQ multiplex PCR reads and lists one entry per CDR3 protein. The repertoire holds more than 200,000 distinct CDR3 sequences, with about 95% as singletons. The CDR3 has 15 residues. Germline-derived CDR1 and CDR2 are SGHTA and FQGNSA. V lost 0 bases and J 4 bases, leaving 11 bases between the germline ends.

The chain uses TRBV7-2 and TRBJ2-3; D gene unclear. This receptor was identified in a human donor with Susac syndrome. The sequenced sample consisted of CD4+ T cells from PBMCs. The CDR3 is CASSLAGGAPDTQYF. For the CDR3, the DNA is TGTGCCAGCAGCTTAGCAGGCGGCGCGCCAGATACGCAGTATTTT.